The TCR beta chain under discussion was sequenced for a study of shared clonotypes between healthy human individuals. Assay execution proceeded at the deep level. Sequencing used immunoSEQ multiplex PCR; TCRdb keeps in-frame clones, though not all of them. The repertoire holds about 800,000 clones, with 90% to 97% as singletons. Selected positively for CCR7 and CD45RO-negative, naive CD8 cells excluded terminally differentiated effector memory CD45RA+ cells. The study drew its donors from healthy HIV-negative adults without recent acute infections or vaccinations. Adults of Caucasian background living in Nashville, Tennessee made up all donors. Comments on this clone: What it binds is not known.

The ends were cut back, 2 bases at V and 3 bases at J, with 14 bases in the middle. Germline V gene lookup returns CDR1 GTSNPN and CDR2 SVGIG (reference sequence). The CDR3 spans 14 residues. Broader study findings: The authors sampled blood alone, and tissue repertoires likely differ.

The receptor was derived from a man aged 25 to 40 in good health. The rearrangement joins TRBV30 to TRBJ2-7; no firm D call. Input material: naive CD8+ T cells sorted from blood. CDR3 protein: CAWSPGPGDYEQYF. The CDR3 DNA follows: TGTGCCTGGAGTCCTGGCCCTGGGGACTACGAGCAGTACTTC.